This TCR beta chain was documented in a study of shared clonotypes between healthy human individuals. The overall study: The composition of the donors was a couple of women and three men aged 18 to 49.

This clone has just a few counts. Its target is unknown. The same CDR3 is also encoded by other DNA sequences in this sample. The DNA input per sorted-subset replicate PCR was 150 to 200 ng, corresponding to 30,000 or so T cell genomes. Sequenced by immunoSEQ multiplex PCR; TCRdb stores in-frame clones only, minus some. The top ten hold 1.5% to 2% of the sample, which has about 710,000 clones, 60% to 75% seen once. Study findings and constraints: Expectations were that clonotype sharing among donors would be affected by sequencing depth.

Trimming cost V 3 bases and J 6 bases, with 4 bases left between them. The CDR3 extends over 11 amino acids. The germline V gene has CDR1 KGHSH and CDR2 LQKENI. CD4+ cells were split into CD45RA+ naive and CD45RA-negative memory subsets. Sequencing was carried out using memory CD4+ T cells sorted from blood. Subset noted: CD45RA-negative fraction. The receptor was isolated from a woman aged 30 to 39 in good health. The rearrangement links TRBV18 to TRBJ2-3; D unresolved. The CDR3 loop is CASSPDDTQYF. The CDR3 region has the DNA TGTGCCAGCTCACCGGATGATACGCAGTATTTT.